The present entry profiles one TCR beta chain with its context. The antigen is undetermined. Molecular barcoded adaptors covering alpha/delta and beta/gamma chains were used on about 390 ng RNA. TCRdb ran MiXCR on the reads and lists one entry per CDR3 protein. The sample consists of around 38,000 distinct CDR3 sequences, roughly 13% of them appearing once. The sample comes from a study of read filtering for tumor transcriptome and immune sequencing. For the study at large: Patients were 17 male and roughly 15 female, mean age 65.9 years, range about 47 to 85. Revised staging placed 8 patients in R-ISS I, about 15 in II, 6 or 7 in III. TCR-mapped reads were about 4.05 to 11 million with IR-seq versus roughly 80 to 1273 with RNA-seq.

Broader study findings: In IR-seq, single-read clonotypes were around 85% of clonotypes but approximately 4% of reads.

Sequencing input: a population of CD138-negative cells sorted from bone marrow. The sequence was collected from a donor at least 40 years old with multiple myeloma.

This CDR3 is CASSWTSSNQPQHF. The CDR3 bases are TGTGCCAGCAGTTGGACTTCCAGCAATCAGCCCCAGCATTTT. The chain couples TRBV2 to TRBJ1-5; D unclear. CDR3 size: 14 residues. Germline CDR1 and CDR2: SNHLY and FYNNEI. V was cut by 5 bases and J by 1 base, with 9 bases left in between.